What follows are 19 T cell receptor beta chains derived from one specimen sequenced in a study of T cell clonality in common variable immunodeficiency. Overall study findings and caveats: In common variable immunodeficiency, TCR beta chains reportedly carried fewer deletions and N-nucleotide insertions.

Their antigens remain unidentified. The method was immunoSEQ multiplex PCR; TCRdb's version includes in-frame clones alone and lacks a portion of them. The sample yields 35,000 or so clones, without any singletons. Material for sequencing was peripheral blood mononuclear cells. These TCRs come from a human donor with common variable immunodeficiency.

Turning to this clone: The sequenced fragment ends 3 residues before the CDR3 boundary, so the rest is inferred from the germline J gene. This rearrangement joins TRBV5-1 to TRBJ1-2; D is unclear. CDR1 SGHRS and CDR2 YFSETQ come from the germline V gene. This CDR3 comprises 11 residues. The CDR3 reads CASNSLSAYTF. The covered CDR3 bases are TGCGCCAGCAACTCCCTTTCCGCT.

The sample holds many counts of this clone. Read sequence stops 3 residues before the CDR3 end, and the germline J gene provides the missing end. The chain uses TRBV30 and TRBJ2-5, with TRBD1 matching over 10 bases. Germline V gene sequence: CDR1 GTSNPN, CDR2 SVGIG (reference sequence). The length of the CDR3 is 15 residues. V shed 5 bases and J 2 bases; nucleotides not matched to a gene: 8. The CDR3 sequence is CAWYVPGQGQETQYF. The part of the CDR3 DNA that was read is TGTGCCTGGTATGTCCCGGGACAGGGGCAAGAGACC. The full variable domain, rest sourced from reference TRBV30 and TRBJ2-5, is SQTIHQWPATLVQPVGSPLSLECTVEGTSNPNLYWYRQAAGRGLQLLFYSVGIGQISSEVPQNLSASRPQDRQFILSSKKLLLSDSGFYLCAWYVPGQGQETQYFGPGTRLLVL.

About this clone itself: The read falls 3 residues short of the CDR3 end, and the missing part is taken from the germline J gene. This sequence joins TRBV18 and TRBJ2-2; D is unclear. CDR3 length equals 15 residues. Germline CDR1 and CDR2: KGHSH and LQKENI. V lost 3 bases, J lost 3 bases, and 11 bases lay in between. The CDR3 reads CASSPRMGDTGELFF. The CDR3 bases that were read are TGTGCCAGCTCACCTCGGATGGGCGACACCGGGGAG.

The table lists this clone with a few counts. The read finishes 3 residues shy of the CDR3 end, and the germline J gene is used to complete it. The V gene is TRBV2, the J gene TRBJ2-1; a possible D gene is TRBD2 (6 bases). Deletions cut 5 bases from V and 2 bases from J, with 16 bases between. Germline lookup yields CDR1 SNHLY and CDR2 FYNNEI. There are 16 residues in the CDR3. The part of the CDR3 DNA that was read is TGTGCCAGCAGTCTTGACGAAACGGGGGCCTACAATGAG. This sequence encodes CASSLDETGAYNE. Given in full, the CDR3 is CASSLDETGAYNEQFF.

At least ten counts were recorded for this clone. The CDR3 goes on 3 residues after the read ends, and that part is filled in from the germline J gene. The rearrangement uses TRBV6-1 and TRBJ2-7; TRBD1 agrees at 8 bases. Germline V gives CDR1 MNHNS, CDR2 SASEGT. The CDR3 covers 15 residues. The V and J ends lost 4 bases and 3 bases, in that order; junction bases with no gene match: 8. Here the CDR3 reads CASSGGAGGGYEQYF. Partial CDR3 DNA: TGTGCCAGCAGTGGTGGGGCAGGGGGCGGCTACGAG.

This clone was observed at least ten times. The CDR3 extends 3 residues past the end of the read, so its final part is completed from the germline J gene. The genes are TRBV19 and TRBJ2-6; maybe TRBD1 (5 bases). Trimming pared 4 bases from V and 0 bases from J, leaving 7 bases between. Germline V gene lookup returns CDR1 LNHDA and CDR2 SQIVND (reference sequence). The CDR3 loop spans 15 amino acids. CDR3 in amino acids: CASSTGFSGANVLTF. Partial CDR3 DNA: TGTGCCAGTAGTACAGGGTTCTCTGGGGCCAACGTC.

In its sample, this clone ranks as medium-sized (0.01 to 0.1%). The read is 3 residues too short to cover the CDR3 end, so that end is filled in from the germline J gene. The gene calls are TRBV11-2 and TRBJ2-3; 10 bases map to TRBD1. The CDR3 has 15 residues. Trimming removed 4 bases from V and 5 bases from J; junction bases left unmatched: 6. CDR1 is SGHAT and CDR2 is FQNNGV in the germline V gene. The CDR3 sequence is CASSSPGTGEDTQYF. Incomplete CDR3 DNA: TGTGCCAGCAGCTCCCCCGGGACAGGGGAAGATACG.

This clone has just a few counts. The read finishes 3 residues shy of the CDR3 end, and the germline J gene is used to complete it. This chain links TRBV7-8 with TRBJ2-7, with 9 bases aligning to TRBD1. Germline V gives CDR1 SGHVS, CDR2 FQNEAQ. Germline trimming cut 3 bases from V and 1 base from J; bases unmatched to any gene: 7. The CDR3 runs 16 residues. This CDR3 reads CASSLDRGPASYEQYF. CDR3 DNA, as far as it was read: TGTGCCAGCAGCTTGGACAGGGGACCAGCGTCCTACGAG.

This clone has a count of ten or more. The CDR3 loop reads CSAAQDSYGYTF. The sequenced part of the CDR3 DNA is TGCAGTGCTGCACAGGATTCCTATGGC. This chain links TRBV20-1 with TRBJ1-2; weak D call: TRBD1 (5 bases). Read coverage stops 3 residues before the CDR3 terminus; the germline J gene supplies the remainder. Germline-derived CDR1 and CDR2 are DFQATT and SNEGSKA (reference sequence). V shed 5 bases and J shed 4 bases, with 11 bases lying between them. There are 12 residues in the CDR3.

This clone has at least ten counts. The read terminates 3 residues before the CDR3 end, so the remaining end is supplied by the germline J gene. The chain is built from TRBV19 and TRBJ1-1, with 7 bases that match TRBD1. Germline V gene lookup returns CDR1 LNHDA and CDR2 SQIVND (reference sequence). After removal of 10 bases from V and 1 base from J, the junction contained 6 bases not matched to a gene. This CDR3 contains 13 residues. The part of the CDR3 DNA that was read is TGTGCCATCTCGACAGGGCGGAACACTGAA. Encoded protein: CAISTGRNTE. The whole CDR3 region reads CAISTGRNTEAFF.

As for this clone: The observed sequence ends 3 residues before the CDR3 terminus, with the missing tail filled in from the germline J gene. V gene TRBV20-1 combines with J gene TRBJ2-1; possibly TRBD2 for D (6 bases). V lost 1 base and J 9 bases, leaving 19 bases between the germline ends. Germline-derived CDR1 and CDR2 are DFQATT and SNEGSKA (reference sequence). The CDR3 is made up of 15 amino acids. The part of the CDR3 DNA that was read is TGCAGTGCTAGAGGGGCTGCCACTCTCGGGGGTGAG. Protein product: CSARGAATLGGE. From start to end, the CDR3 is CSARGAATLGGEQFF.

The sample holds many counts of this clone. The sequence runs out 3 residues before the end of the CDR3; the remainder is reconstructed from the germline J gene. This rearrangement joins TRBV19 to TRBJ1-1; possible D gene TRBD1, 6 bases. Germline CDR1 and CDR2: LNHDA and SQIVND (reference sequence). CDR3 length: 16 residues. Deletions cut 2 bases from V and 1 base from J, with 14 bases between. The CDR3 sequence: CASSIWVTGGNTEAFF. The CDR3 bases that were read are TGTGCCAGTAGTATATGGGTGACAGGTGGGAACACTGAA.

Notes on this clone: The read terminates 3 residues ahead of where the CDR3 ends, so the germline J gene completes it. The V call is TRBV29-1, the J call TRBJ2-7; TRBD1 matches at 8 bases. J was trimmed by 4 bases and V by 7 bases; bases with no gene match: 12. Looked up from germline, CDR1 is SQVTM and CDR2 is ANQGSEA. The CDR3 totals 14 residues. CDR3 DNA (partial): TGCAGCGCCGTGGGACAGGAGGGGTTTTACGAG. This encodes CSAVGQEGFYE. The CDR3, in full, reads CSAVGQEGFYEQYF.

In this sample, this clone turned up a few times. Read data end 3 residues before the CDR3 end; the end is taken from the germline J gene. The chain is built from TRBV18 and TRBJ2-5, with TRBD1 as a possible D gene (5 bases). With 0 bases removed from V and 2 bases from J, the gap between germline ends came to 10 bases. The length of the CDR3 is 15 residues. Germline lookup yields CDR1 KGHSH and CDR2 LQKENI. The sequenced CDR3 bases are TGTGCCAGCTCACCACCCTCCAGGGCTCAAGAGACC. It translates to CASSPPSRAQET. The full CDR3 is CASSPPSRAQETQYF. Based on the CDR3 plus reference TRBV18 and TRBJ2-5, the full variable domain is NAGVMQNPRHLVRRRGQEARLRCSPMKGHSHVYWYRQLPEEGLKFMVYLQKENIIDESGMPKERFSAEFPKEGPSILRIQQVVRGDSAAYFCASSPPSRAQETQYFGPGTRLLVL.

A note on this clone: The observed sequence ends 3 residues before the CDR3 terminus, with the missing tail filled in from the germline J gene. The chain has TRBV20-1 and TRBJ2-7; 8 nucleotides line up with TRBD2. CDR3 length: 14 amino acids. Germline lookup yields CDR1 DFQATT and CDR2 SNEGSKA (reference sequence). V was clipped by 3 bases and J by 5 bases; unmatched bases: 9. The sequenced CDR3 bases are TGCAGTGCTAGTGTTCGCGGGGGGAGGAACGAG. The encoded protein is CSASVRGGRNE. Given in full, the CDR3 is CSASVRGGRNEQYF.

In its sample, this clone was seen a few times. The read is 3 residues too short to cover the CDR3 end, so that end is filled in from the germline J gene. This sequence joins TRBV2 and TRBJ2-1; D unclear. V was shortened by 4 bases and J by 3 bases, with 13 bases between the two germline ends. CDR1 is SNHLY and CDR2 is FYNNEI in the germline V gene. This CDR3 has 15 residues. CDR3 in amino acids: CASSGRQVDYNEQFF. The CDR3 DNA, read in part, is TGTGCCAGCAGTGGAAGGCAGGTAGACTACAATGAG. The variable domain in full, completed from reference TRBV2 and TRBJ2-1, reads EPEVTQTPSHQVTQMGQEVILRCVPISNHLYFYWYRQILGQKVEFLVSFYNNEISEKSEIFDDQFSVERPDGSNFTLKIRSTKLEDSAMYFCASSGRQVDYNEQFFGPGTRLTVL.

This clone showed up just a few times. The CDR3 is cut off 3 residues early in the read; its end comes from the germline J gene. The genes are TRBV7-9 and TRBJ1-5; a weak D match, TRBD1 (5 bases). This CDR3 contains 15 residues. Germline V gene lookup returns CDR1 SEHNR and CDR2 FQNEAQ (reference sequence). Trimming shortened V by 7 bases and J by 5 bases, and 18 bases separated the two germline ends. The sequenced CDR3 bases are TGTGCCAGCACCCCGGGGGACGGAGCCGATCAGCCC. Its translation: CASTPGDGADQP. The whole CDR3 is CASTPGDGADQPQHF.

This clone occurred many times. The read finishes 3 residues shy of the CDR3 end, and the germline J gene is used to complete it. The chain is built from TRBV5-1 and TRBJ2-7; no reliable D call. Germline V CDR1 and CDR2: SGHRS, YFSETQ. The CDR3 runs to 11 residues. V dropped 3 bases and J dropped 6 bases, with 7 bases sitting between them. The CDR3 region is CASSSEFEQYF. Incomplete CDR3 DNA: TGCGCCAGCAGCTCAGAATTCGAG.

This clone was counted only a few times. Sequencing ends 3 residues short of the CDR3 end; the germline J gene provides the rest. The chain recombines TRBV2 with TRBJ1-2; 10 bases agree with TRBD1. J was trimmed by 7 bases and V by 6 bases; bases with no gene match: 11. This CDR3 is 15 amino acids long. Looked up from germline, CDR1 is SNHLY and CDR2 is FYNNEI. This CDR3 reads CASSRGGQGFSGYTF. CDR3 DNA, as far as it was read: TGTGCCAGCAGCCGTGGGGGACAGGGGTTCTCTGGC.